These T cell receptor beta chains were read from a single sample in a study of T cells after yellow fever vaccination. TCRdb re-called the 5' RACE reads with MiXCR, one entry per CDR3 protein. This sample yields hundreds of thousands of distinct CDR3 sequences, of which roughly 12% are seen a single time; around 14% belongs to the top ten. Sequenced material: PBMCs, taken on the day of the yellow fever booster vaccination. Receptors were obtained from a man aged 30 to 45 who received the YFV17D yellow fever vaccine. The CDR3 runs from the conserved cysteine through the conserved F or W. Fields, in order: J gene, V gene, clone size, D gene, CDR3 DNA, CDR3 protein. The D gene is left open where the match is weak. The size field is filled for only some rows; it gives once, few, many or a size class.

>TRBJ2-3|TRBV27|-|-
TGTGCCAGCAGCCAGACGGGAACAACAGATACGCAGTATTTT
CASSQTGTTDTQYF
>TRBJ2-5|TRBV12-3/TRBV12-4|few|TRBD2
TGTGCCAGCAGTGTAGCGGGAGTGGTGGGGACCCAGTACTTC
CASSVAGVVGTQYF
>TRBJ2-5|TRBV21-1|-|-
TGTGCCAGCAGCCCCACCCACAGGGGAGTATTTGGTTTAGAGACCCAGTACTTC
CASSPTHRGVFGLETQYF
>TRBJ1-1|TRBV7-2|-|TRBD1
TGTGCCAGCAGCGTAAGACAGGGCGGCACTGAAGCTTTCTTT
CASSVRQGGTEAFF
>TRBJ2-1|TRBV12-3/TRBV12-4|-|TRBD2
TGTGCCTTCTGGCCTAATAGGTTAGCGGGAAGCTCCTACAATGAGCAGTTCTTC
CAFWPNRLAGSSYNEQFF
>TRBJ2-7|TRBV18|-|-
TGTGCCAGCTCACCCGACTTGCTCGGATCCTACGAGCAGTACTTC
CASSPDLLGSYEQYF
>TRBJ2-5|TRBV29-1|few|-
TGCAGCGTTAGTGTGGGGACCCTGGGAGAGACCCAGTACTTC
CSVSVGTLGETQYF
>TRBJ2-3|TRBV15|-|-
TGTGCCACCAGCAGAGATCAGGGCAGCATAAACACAGATACGCAGTATTTT
CATSRDQGSINTDTQYF
>TRBJ2-1|TRBV19|-|TRBD2
TGTGCCAGTAGTATTCGAGCGGGAATATACAATGAGCAGTTCTTC
CASSIRAGIYNEQFF
>TRBJ2-3|TRBV7-9|few|TRBD2
TGTGCCAGCATACCCAGACTAGCGGGAGAGGCAGATACGCAGTATTTT
CASIPRLAGEADTQYF
>TRBJ1-6|TRBV11-1|-|-
TGTGCCAGCAGCAGTGAGTGGACGCCAATTTCGCCCCTCCACTTT
CASSSEWTPISPLHF
>TRBJ2-2|TRBV5-5|-|-
TGTGCCAGCAGCTCCCCCGCTGGGGGCGGGGTCACCGGGGAGCTGTTTTTT
CASSSPAGGGVTGELFF
>TRBJ2-2|TRBV28|-|TRBD1
TGTGCCAGCAGTTTAGGGACAGGGCACCCGAGGGCCGGGGAGCTGTTTTTT
CASSLGTGHPRAGELFF
>TRBJ2-2|TRBV27|few|TRBD1
TGTGCCAGCAGCCTTGACAGGGGGGGAACCGGGGAGCTGTTTTTT
CASSLDRGGTGELFF
>TRBJ2-3|TRBV24-1|-|-
TGTGCCACCAGGGATACTAGCACAGATACGCAGTATTTT
CATRDTSTDTQYF
>TRBJ1-1|TRBV14|few|-
TGTGCCAGCAGCCAAGACACAGTGCGTGGGCGGGCTTTCTTT
CASSQDTVRGRAFF
>TRBJ2-3|TRBV2|-|-
TGTGCCAGCAGTGTGCTAGTTAGCACAGATACGCAGTATTTT
CASSVLVSTDTQYF
>TRBJ2-3|TRBV27|few|-
TGTGCCAGCAGTCCGGACAGCAACCCTTACACAGATACGCAGTATTTT
CASSPDSNPYTDTQYF
>TRBJ1-1|TRBV6-5|many|-
TGTGCCAGCAGTCAGGGTATAGAAGCTTTCTTT
CASSQGIEAFF
>TRBJ2-7|TRBV6-2/TRBV6-3|few|-
TGTGCCAGCAGTAGGGACTGGGGCTTGAGCTCCTACGAGCAGTACTTC
CASSRDWGLSSYEQYF
>TRBJ2-1|TRBV5-1|many|-
TGCGCCAGCAGCTGGGGTTCTATTAATGAGCAGTTCTTC
CASSWGSINEQFF
>TRBJ2-5|TRBV25-1|-|TRBD1
TGTGCCAGCAGTGAATCTGGGACAGGACGTTATCGAGCGGAGACCCAGTACTTC
CASSESGTGRYRAETQYF
>TRBJ2-1|TRBV18|-|-
TGTGCCAGCTCACCACCGGGTGGTAGAGGGTACAATGAGCAGTTCTTC
CASSPPGGRGYNEQFF
>TRBJ2-1|TRBV6-5|few|-
TGTGCCGCTACCAGGAATGAGCAGTTCTTC
CAATRNEQFF
>TRBJ2-7|TRBV7-2|few|TRBD2
TGTGCCAGCAGCACGTGGACTAGCGGGACTGGGGAGCAGTACTTC
CASSTWTSGTGEQYF
>TRBJ2-7|TRBV12-3/TRBV12-4|-|TRBD1
TGTGCCAGCAGCCCAACAGGGGGATCCCGTAACGAGCAGTACTTC
CASSPTGGSRNEQYF
>TRBJ2-2|TRBV28|few|-
TGTGCCAGCAGAACAGGGATTGGCGCTAGCGGCACCGGGGAGCTGTTTTTT
CASRTGIGASGTGELFF
>TRBJ1-5|TRBV20-1|few|-
TGCAGTGCTAGAGATCGTGGAGGGGCTCAGCCCCAGCATTTT
CSARDRGGAQPQHF
>TRBJ2-1|TRBV7-2|few|-
TGTGCCAGCAGCTTAGTCGCTGGGGAAGCAAACGCCTACAATGAGCAGTTCTTC
CASSLVAGEANAYNEQFF
>TRBJ2-2|TRBV5-1|-|TRBD2
TGCGCCAGCAGCTTGAGTGGGGAGGGCCTCGGCACCGGGGAGCTGTTTTTT
CASSLSGEGLGTGELFF
>TRBJ1-4|TRBV5-1|once|-
TGCGCCAGCAGCTTGGTGCGGGGTTCTTGGGAAAAACTGTTTTTT
CASSLVRGSWEKLFF
>TRBJ2-1|TRBV20-1|-|TRBD2
TGCAGTGCTAGGGGGACCGGGACTAGCGGAACCTACAATGAGCAGTTCTTC
CSARGTGTSGTYNEQFF
>TRBJ1-3|TRBV11-2|few|-
TGTGCCAGCAGCTCCCAGACCGGATTATGGGGGAACTCTGGAAACACCATATATTTT
CASSSQTGLWGNSGNTIYF
>TRBJ2-5|TRBV5-4|-|TRBD1
TGTGCCAGCAGCCCGGGACAGGGAAACGAAGAGACCCAGTACTTC
CASSPGQGNEETQYF
>TRBJ2-4|TRBV28|-|-
TGTGCCAGCAGTTCACCTAGATTAGCCAAAAACATTCAGTACTTC
CASSSPRLAKNIQYF
>TRBJ2-7|TRBV7-8|-|-
TGTGCCAGCAGCTCCCCCCGGATTCGCTCCTACGAGCAGTACTTC
CASSSPRIRSYEQYF
>TRBJ2-7|TRBV9|few|-
TGTGCCAGCAGCGTAGAGGGGACCGACTCCTACGAGCAGTACTTC
CASSVEGTDSYEQYF
>TRBJ2-7|TRBV12-3/TRBV12-4|few|-
TGTGCCAGCAGTTCCCTGACCGACTCCCCGTCCTACGAGCAGTACTTC
CASSSLTDSPSYEQYF
>TRBJ2-3|TRBV12-3/TRBV12-4|-|TRBD2
TGTGCCAGCAGGAATATAGCGGGAGGGGGCACAGATACGCAGTATTTT
CASRNIAGGGTDTQYF
>TRBJ1-6|TRBV20-1|-|-
TGCAGTGCTAGAGATGGGACAAATAATTCACCCCTCCACTTT
CSARDGTNNSPLHF
>TRBJ2-7|TRBV19|few|-
TGTGCCAGTAGTATCGGGGACTCCTACGAGCAGTACTTC
CASSIGDSYEQYF
>TRBJ1-2|TRBV7-2|many|-
TGTGCCAGCACCCTACGGGATCCCTCCCGTGGGGGCTACACCTTC
CASTLRDPSRGGYTF
>TRBJ1-2|TRBV7-2|many|TRBD1
TGTGCCAGCAGCTTAGGGGGACAGGGGAGTTATGGCTACACCTTC
CASSLGGQGSYGYTF
>TRBJ2-5|TRBV5-6|-|-
TGTGCCAGCAGTGCAGGCAGGGGGGAGTTGGAGACCCAGTACTTC
CASSAGRGELETQYF
>TRBJ2-1|TRBV7-2|-|TRBD2
TGTGCCAGCGGGACTAGCGGGATCGGTGAGCAGTTCTTC
CASGTSGIGEQFF
>TRBJ1-6|TRBV6-1|-|-
TGTGCCAGCCTGGGACCCGGACGGGATAATTCACCCCTCCACTTT
CASLGPGRDNSPLHF
>TRBJ2-1|TRBV6-5|few|-
TGTGCCAGCAGTTACAGAGCGCTCTCCTACAATGAGCAGTTCTTC
CASSYRALSYNEQFF
>TRBJ1-2|TRBV13|few|-
TGTGCCAGCAGCCGCAGAGAATACAGGGTTCATGGCTACACCTTC
CASSRREYRVHGYTF
>TRBJ2-7|TRBV3-1|-|-
TGTGCCAGCAGCTTCCGTGGGATTGGCTACGAGCAGTACTTC
CASSFRGIGYEQYF
>TRBJ2-1|TRBV12-3/TRBV12-4|-|TRBD1
TGTGCCAGCAGTTCCCCCTCGACAGGGGCCCTAAGAGCGGCCTCCTACAATGAGCAGTTCTTC
CASSSPSTGALRAASYNEQFF
>TRBJ2-1|TRBV7-8|medium-sized|TRBD2
TGTGCCAGCAGCCCTCATCCTCCGGGACTAGCGGGAGCAAATGAGCAGTTCTTC
CASSPHPPGLAGANEQFF
>TRBJ2-3|TRBV29-1|-|-
TGCAGCGTCGGTCGGGAGTCCGTCACAGATACGCAGTATTTT
CSVGRESVTDTQYF
>TRBJ2-3|TRBV9|-|TRBD1
TGTGCCAGCAGCGTAGGGGACAGATCCACAGATACGCAGTATTTT
CASSVGDRSTDTQYF
>TRBJ2-1|TRBV20-1|-|TRBD2
TGCAGTGCCAGAACTAGCGGGGACTACAATGAGCAGTTCTTC
CSARTSGDYNEQFF